The T cell receptor (beta chain) described here comes from a study of spatial heterogeneity in lung cancer. Study findings and constraints: It was found that expanded intratumoral alpha and beta TCR counts tracked tumor mutation counts.

This clonotype was detected many times. The antigen is not known. Regarding time point: sample taken at primary tumor resection. Germline V CDR1 and CDR2: MNHNS, SASEGT. After removal of 9 bases from V and 3 bases from J, the junction contained 9 bases not matched to a gene. There are 14 residues in the CDR3. Every TCR cDNA molecule bore a unique molecular identifier. TCRdb itself ran the 5' RACE reads through MiXCR, one entry per CDR3 protein. The data hold around 7,500 distinct CDR3 sequences, with about an eighth observed a single time. The material was lung tumor tissue, obtained at surgery. V is TRBV6-1 and J is TRBJ2-5; 8 bases line up with TRBD1. This receptor was identified in a male donor with early-stage non-small cell lung cancer. CDR3 sequence: CASSLDRGKETQYF. The CDR3 DNA reads TGTGCCAGTTCCCTTGACAGGGGTAAAGAGACCCAGTACTTC.